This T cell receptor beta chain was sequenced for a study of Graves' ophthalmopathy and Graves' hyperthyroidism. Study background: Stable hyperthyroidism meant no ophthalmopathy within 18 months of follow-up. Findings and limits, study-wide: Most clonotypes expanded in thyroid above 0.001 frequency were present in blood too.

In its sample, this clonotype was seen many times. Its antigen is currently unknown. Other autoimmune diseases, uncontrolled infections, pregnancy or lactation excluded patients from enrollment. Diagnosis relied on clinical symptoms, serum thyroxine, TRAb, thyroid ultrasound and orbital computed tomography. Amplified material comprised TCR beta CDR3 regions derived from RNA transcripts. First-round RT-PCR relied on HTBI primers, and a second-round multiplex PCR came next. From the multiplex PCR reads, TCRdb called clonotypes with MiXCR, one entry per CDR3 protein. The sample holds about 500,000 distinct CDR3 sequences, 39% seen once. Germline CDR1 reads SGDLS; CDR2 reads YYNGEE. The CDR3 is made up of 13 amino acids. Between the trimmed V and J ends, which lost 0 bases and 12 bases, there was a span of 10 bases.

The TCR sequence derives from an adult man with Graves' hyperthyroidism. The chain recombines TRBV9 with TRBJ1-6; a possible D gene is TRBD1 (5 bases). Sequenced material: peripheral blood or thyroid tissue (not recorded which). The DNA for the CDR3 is TGTGCCAGCAGCGTAGAGGGGAGGGGACCCCTCCACTTT. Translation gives CASSVEGRGPLHF. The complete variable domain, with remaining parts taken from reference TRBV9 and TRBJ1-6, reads DSGVTQTPKHLITATGQRVTLRCSPRSGDLSVYWYQQSLDQGLQFLIQYYNGEERAKGNILERFSAQQFPDLHSELNLSSLELGDSALYFCASSVEGRGPLHFGNGTRLTVT.